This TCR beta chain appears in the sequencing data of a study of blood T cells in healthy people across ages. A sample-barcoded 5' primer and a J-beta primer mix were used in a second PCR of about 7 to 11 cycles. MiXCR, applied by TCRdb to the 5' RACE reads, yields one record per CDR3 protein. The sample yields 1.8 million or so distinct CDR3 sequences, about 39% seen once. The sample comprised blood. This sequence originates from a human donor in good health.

As DNA, the CDR3 is TGTGCCAGCAGAGAATCAGGGGCCCATCAGCCCCAGCATTTT. Protein sequence: CASRESGAHQPQHF. The V call is TRBV28, the J call TRBJ1-5; the D gene is possibly TRBD1 (6 bases). V was shortened by 6 bases and J by 5 bases, with 14 bases between the two germline ends. The length of the CDR3 is 14 residues. In germline, CDR1 is MDHEN, CDR2 SYDVKM. The whole variable domain, remainder taken from reference TRBV28 and TRBJ1-5, is DVKVTQSSRYLVKRTGEKVFLECVQDMDHENMFWYRQDPGLGLRLIYFSYDVKMKEKGDIPEGYSVSREKKERFSLILESASTNQTSMYLCASRESGAHQPQHFGDGTRLSIL.